This T cell receptor beta chain was sequenced in a study of ipilimumab plus nivolumab after autologous stem cell transplantation. Study at large: Typical patient got four to six ipilimumab doses and seven to nine nivolumab doses (median).

CDR1 and CDR2 (germline): SGHNT, YYREEE (reference sequence). Trimming left V 4 bases short and J 2 bases short, with 15 bases between. This CDR3 comprises 15 residues. Patients got ipilimumab 1 mg/kg beginning 14 to 28 days post-transplant. Produced via immunoSEQ multiplex PCR; TCRdb's table is partial and in-frame only. The sample shows 17,000 or so clones, about 65% of them seen only once. The input for sequencing was PBMCs, taken in a trial of ipilimumab plus nivolumab as post-transplant consolidation. The sequence was collected from a male donor with diffuse large B-cell lymphoma. The genes are TRBV5-4 and TRBJ2-5; unclear D gene. The CDR3 loop is CASSPRDGDQETQYF. DNA of the CDR3: TGTGCCAGCAGCCCGCGAGATGGGGATCAAGAGACCCAGTACTTC.